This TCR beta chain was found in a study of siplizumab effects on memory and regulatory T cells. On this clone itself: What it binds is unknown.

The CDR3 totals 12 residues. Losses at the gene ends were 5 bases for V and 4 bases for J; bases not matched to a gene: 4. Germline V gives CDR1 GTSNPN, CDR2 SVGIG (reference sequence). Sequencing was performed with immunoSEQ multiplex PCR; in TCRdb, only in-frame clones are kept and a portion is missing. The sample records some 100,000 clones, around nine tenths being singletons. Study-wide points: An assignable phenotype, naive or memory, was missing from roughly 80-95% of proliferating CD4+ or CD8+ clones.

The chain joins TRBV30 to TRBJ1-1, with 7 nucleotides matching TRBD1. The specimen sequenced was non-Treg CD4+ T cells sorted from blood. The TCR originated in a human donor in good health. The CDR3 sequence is CAWGQVSTEAFF. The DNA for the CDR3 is TGTGCCTGGGGACAGGTTTCCACTGAAGCTTTCTTT.